A single sample is the source of the 18 T cell receptor beta chains below, sequenced in a study of blood T cell repertoires in COVID-19. This table comes from immunoSEQ multiplex PCR, and its TCRdb copy is limited to in-frame clones, with some not included. The repertoire holds about 200,000 clones, with over 75% as singletons. Source material: peripheral blood. The receptors were sampled from a human donor in a cohort sampled during active COVID-19.

The V and J genes are TRBV19 and TRBJ2-3, with TRBD2 matching over 8 bases. The CDR3 covers 14 residues. The trim removed 6 bases at V and 6 bases at J, leaving 8 bases unmatched. Germline CDR1 reads LNHDA; CDR2 reads SQIVND (reference sequence). Here the CDR3 DNA reads TGTGCCAGTAGACCAGCGGGAGTCCATGATACGCAGTATTTT. Its translation: CASRPAGVHDTQYF.

A single count supports this clone. The genes are TRBV5-1 and TRBJ1-4; 7 bases fit TRBD1. There are 15 residues in the CDR3. Germline CDR1 and CDR2: SGHRS and YFSETQ. Trimming took 4 bases from V and 8 from J; bases not matched to a gene: 11. CDR3 nucleotide sequence: TGCGCCAGCAGCCCTCGGACAGGTAACGGCGAAAAACTGTTTTTT. It translates to CASSPRTGNGEKLFF.

The table lists this clone with a count of one. The chain couples TRBV6-5 to TRBJ1-1; D possibly corresponds to TRBD1 (6 bases). Germline CDR1 is MNHEY and CDR2 is SVGAGI. This CDR3 spans 14 amino acids. V lost 7 bases and J 0 bases, leaving 12 bases between the germline ends. Here the CDR3 DNA reads TGTGCCAGCATCAAGGACAGCATGAACACTGAAGCTTTCTTT. It translates to CASIKDSMNTEAFF.

The CDR3: CASRRQGNSNQPQHF. The CDR3 DNA is TGTGCCAGCAGGCGTCAGGGGAATAGCAATCAGCCCCAGCATTTT. The V and J genes are TRBV28 and TRBJ1-5, with D perhaps matching TRBD1 (6 bases). Germline loops: CDR1 MDHEN, CDR2 SYDVKM. V was cut by 6 bases and J by 0 bases, with 12 bases left in between. This CDR3 comprises 15 residues.

This clone was observed a few times. The chain couples TRBV28 to TRBJ1-6; weak D call: TRBD1 (6 bases). The CDR3 consists of 16 residues. In germline, CDR1 is MDHEN, CDR2 SYDVKM. V was pared by 4 bases and J by 3 bases, with 13 bases between. The CDR3 here is CASSSDGQLYNSPLHF. For the CDR3, the DNA is TGTGCCAGCAGTTCGGACGGACAGCTCTATAATTCACCCCTCCACTTT.

This rearrangement joins TRBV28 to TRBJ1-4, with a possible D match to TRBD1 (6 bases). This CDR3 has 17 residues. Trimming took off 3 bases at V and 3 bases at J, with 17 bases between the two ends. Germline V CDR1 and CDR2: MDHEN, SYDVKM. The CDR3 region has the DNA TGTGCCAGCAGTTTTGGGTCGGGGGGCAAGGCTAATGAAAAACTGTTTTTT. Residues: CASSFGSGGKANEKLFF.

This chain uses TRBV28 with TRBJ2-7; possible D gene TRBD2, 5 bases. V was trimmed by 8 bases and J by 0 bases, leaving 11 bases between them. CDR3 length: 13 residues. The germline V gene has CDR1 MDHEN and CDR2 SYDVKM. This CDR3 is CASEGSSSYEQYF. The CDR3 DNA reads as TGTGCCAGCGAGGGATCAAGCTCCTACGAGCAGTACTTC. Drawing the rest from reference TRBV28 and TRBJ2-7, the complete variable domain is DVKVTQSSRYLVKRTGEKVFLECVQDMDHENMFWYRQDPGLGLRLIYFSYDVKMKEKGDIPEGYSVSREKKERFSLILESASTNQTSMYLCASEGSSSYEQYFGPGTRLTVT.

This chain's CDR3 is CASSESGGAGGYTF. CDR3 bases: TGTGCCAGCAGTGAAAGTGGGGGCGCAGGTGGCTACACCTTC. V gene TRBV2 combines with J gene TRBJ1-2; a possible D gene is TRBD1 (6 bases). V was trimmed by 2 bases and J by 7 bases, leaving 14 bases between them. The CDR3 is 14 residues long. Per germline, CDR1 SNHLY and CDR2 FYNNEI.

This chain joins TRBV7-9 and TRBJ1-2; D is perhaps TRBD1 (5 bases). The germline V and J ends were trimmed by 1 base and 2 bases, with 5 bases remaining between them. The germline CDR1 and CDR2 sequences are SEHNR and FQNEAQ (reference sequence). The CDR3 sequence is 13 residues long. The CDR3: CASSLGQNYGYTF. For the CDR3, the DNA is TGTGCCAGCAGCTTAGGACAGAACTATGGCTACACCTTC.

The chain uses TRBV6-5 and TRBJ1-6; D remains unclear. Deletions cut 7 bases from V and 8 bases from J, with 15 bases between. Germline CDR1 MNHEY, CDR2 SVGAGI. The CDR3 is 14 residues long. CDR3 sequence (DNA): TGTGCCAGCACATCGCGAAATGAGGATTCACCCCTCCACTTT. Translated: CASTSRNEDSPLHF.

The chain carries TRBV11-3 and TRBJ2-7; 7 positions agree with TRBD1. The junction had 4 bases not matched to a gene; V was cut back by 5 bases and J by 0 bases. Germline CDR1 is SGHNT and CDR2 is YENEEA. CDR3 length: 14 amino acids. This CDR3 is CASSPGTDSYEQYF. The CDR3 DNA reads as TGTGCCAGCAGCCCCGGGACAGACTCCTACGAGCAGTACTTC.

This rearrangement joins TRBV10-3 to TRBJ1-2; D is unresolved. Germline V gene sequence: CDR1 ENHRY, CDR2 SYGVKD. The CDR3 sequence is 13 residues long. Trimming took 3 bases from V and 1 from J, leaving 6 bases between them. The CDR3 DNA follows: TGTGCCATCAGTGACGACATTAACTATGGCTACACCTTC. Residues: CAISDDINYGYTF.

This clone was picked up one time. The V call is TRBV29-1, the J call TRBJ2-3; unclear D gene. Germline-derived CDR1 and CDR2 are SQVTM and ANQGSEA. V was shortened by 4 bases and J by 2 bases, with 10 bases between the two germline ends. The CDR3 runs to 13 residues. CDR3 DNA sequence: TGCAGCGTTGGGCCAACATACACAGATACGCAGTATTTT. Encoded protein: CSVGPTYTDTQYF.

The chain combines TRBV28 with TRBJ2-5; a possible D gene is TRBD2 (6 bases). Looked up from germline, CDR1 is MDHEN and CDR2 is SYDVKM. Trimming took 9 bases from V and 5 from J, leaving 13 bases between them. The CDR3 runs to 12 residues. For the CDR3, the DNA is TGTGCCAGTCTAGCCGGGGGTGAGACCCAGTACTTC. Protein: CASLAGGETQYF.

This chain links TRBV3-1 (or the pseudogene TRBV3-2) with TRBJ1-5, with 9 bases matching TRBD1. Per the germline V gene, CDR1 is LGHDT and CDR2 is YNNKEL (reference sequence). The CDR3 contains 15 residues. The junction had 6 bases not matched to a gene; V was cut back by 5 bases and J by 4 bases. This CDR3 reads CASSGGGTGNQPQHF. For the CDR3, the DNA is TGTGCCAGCAGCGGGGGGGGGACAGGGAATCAGCCCCAGCATTTT.

This clone was counted once. The chain combines TRBV7-2 with TRBJ1-1; D gene unclear. CDR1 is SGHTA, CDR2 FQGNSA, per germline. The CDR3 runs 13 residues. V was pared by 2 bases and J by 4 bases, with 8 bases between. For the CDR3, the DNA is TGTGCCAGCAGCTTAAGGGAGGGCACTGAAGCTTTCTTT. It yields the protein CASSLREGTEAFF.

The chain carries TRBV5-6 and TRBJ1-2; D gene unclear. This CDR3 has 14 residues. V gave up 0 bases and J gave up 4 bases, with 10 bases separating them. Germline V CDR1 and CDR2: SGHDT, YYEEEE. Written as DNA, the CDR3 is TGTGCCAGCAGCTTGGGGGGAGAGGGCTATGGCTACACCTTC. Translating gives CASSLGGEGYGYTF.

This chain joins TRBV9 and TRBJ1-4; D might be TRBD1 (6 bases). Germline lookup yields CDR1 SGDLS and CDR2 YYNGEE. V was pared by 6 bases and J by 5 bases, with 14 bases between. The CDR3 contains 14 residues. This CDR3 is CASTLGGQNEKLFF. The CDR3 DNA reads TGTGCCAGCACTCTAGGGGGTCAGAATGAAAAACTGTTTTTT.